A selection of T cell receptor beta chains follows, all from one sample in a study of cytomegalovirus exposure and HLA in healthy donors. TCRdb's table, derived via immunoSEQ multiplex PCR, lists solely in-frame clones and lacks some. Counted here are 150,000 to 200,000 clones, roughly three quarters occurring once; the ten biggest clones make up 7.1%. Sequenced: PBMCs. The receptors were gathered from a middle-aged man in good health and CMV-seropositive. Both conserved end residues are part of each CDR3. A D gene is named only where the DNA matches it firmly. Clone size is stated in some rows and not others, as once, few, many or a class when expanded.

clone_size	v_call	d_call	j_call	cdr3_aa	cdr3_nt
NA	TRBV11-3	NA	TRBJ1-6	CASSLGWVASSYNSPLHF	TGTGCCAGCAGCCTGGGCTGGGTCGCCAGCTCCTATAATTCACCCCTCCACTTT
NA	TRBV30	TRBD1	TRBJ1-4	CAWGTGPREKLFF	TGTGCCTGGGGGACAGGGCCTCGCGAAAAACTGTTTTTT
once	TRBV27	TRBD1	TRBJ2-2	CASSRRQGFTGELFF	TGTGCCAGCAGTCGACGACAGGGTTTCACCGGGGAGCTGTTTTTT
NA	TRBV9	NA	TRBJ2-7	CASSVADSLYEQYF	TGTGCCAGCAGCGTAGCTGACAGTCTCTACGAGCAGTACTTC
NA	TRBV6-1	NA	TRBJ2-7	CATRGVLPDF	TGTGCCACCCGCGGGGTTCTCCCGGACTTC
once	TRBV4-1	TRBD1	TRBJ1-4	CASSQVGLVGTGDDEKLFF	TGCGCCAGCAGCCAAGTAGGGCTGGTCGGGACAGGAGATGATGAAAAACTGTTTTTT
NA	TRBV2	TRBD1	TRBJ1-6	CASRGIQGTAISPLHF	TGTGCCAGCAGGGGGATACAGGGGACTGCGATTTCACCCCTCCACTTT
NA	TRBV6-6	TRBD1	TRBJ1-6	CASSYRTGDSPLHF	TGTGCCAGCAGTTACAGGACAGGAGATTCACCCCTCCACTTT
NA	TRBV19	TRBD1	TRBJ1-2	CASRRGQANYGYTF	TGTGCCAGTAGGCGCGGACAGGCTAACTATGGCTACACCTTC
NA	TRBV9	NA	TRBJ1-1	CASSVGGGPTEAFF	TGTGCCAGCAGCGTAGGGGGGGGGCCCACTGAAGCTTTCTTT
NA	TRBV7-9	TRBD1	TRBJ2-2	CASRLGQANTGELFF	TGTGCCAGCAGGTTGGGACAGGCGAACACCGGGGAGCTGTTTTTT
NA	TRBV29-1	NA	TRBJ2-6	CSVPARRGGANVLTF	TGCAGCGTACCTGCGCGGCGTGGGGGGGCCAACGTCCTGACTTTC
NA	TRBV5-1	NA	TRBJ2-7	CASSLGGLYEQYF	TGCGCCAGCAGCTTGGGTGGGCTCTACGAGCAGTACTTC
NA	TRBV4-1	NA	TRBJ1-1	CASSPAAENTEAFF	TGCGCCAGCAGCCCGGCGGCCGAGAACACTGAAGCTTTCTTT
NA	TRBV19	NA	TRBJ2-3	CASSQTMTLGGDTQYF	TGTGCCAGTAGCCAAACCATGACGTTGGGGGGAGATACGCAGTATTTT
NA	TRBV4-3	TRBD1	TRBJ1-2	CASSQGTGGLYGYTF	TGCGCCAGCAGCCAAGGGACAGGGGGCCTCTATGGCTACACCTTC
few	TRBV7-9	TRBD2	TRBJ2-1	CASSPLAGGKVNEQFF	TGTGCCAGCAGCCCGCTAGCGGGGGGGAAGGTTAATGAGCAGTTCTTC
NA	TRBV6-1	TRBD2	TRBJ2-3	CASSEVVVGVGGTDTQYF	TGTGCCAGCAGTGAAGTGGTGGTTGGGGTGGGGGGGACAGATACGCAGTATTTT
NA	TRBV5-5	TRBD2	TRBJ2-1	CASSQTSSGGTGEQFF	TGTGCCAGCAGCCAGACCTCTAGCGGGGGGACAGGTGAGCAGTTCTTC
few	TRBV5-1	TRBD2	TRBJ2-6	CASSLVSGGAGANVLTF	TGCGCCAGCAGCTTGGTGAGCGGGGGCGCTGGGGCCAACGTCCTGACTTTC
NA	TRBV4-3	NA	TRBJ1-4	CASSPSGVGEKLFF	TGCGCCAGCAGCCCCTCAGGGGTCGGGGAAAAACTGTTTTTT
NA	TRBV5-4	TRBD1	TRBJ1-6	CASSFGTGIRNSPLHF	TGTGCCAGCAGCTTTGGGACAGGGATAAGGAATTCACCCCTCCACTTT
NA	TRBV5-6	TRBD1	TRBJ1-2	CASTQSDRGIGYTF	TGTGCCAGCACGCAATCGGACAGGGGGATTGGCTACACCTTC
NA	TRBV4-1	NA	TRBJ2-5	CASSPHGRGGQETQYF	TGCGCCAGCAGCCCCCACGGTAGGGGTGGACAAGAGACCCAGTACTTC
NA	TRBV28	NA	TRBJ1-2	CASISTTNYGYTF	TGTGCCAGCATTAGCACCACTAACTATGGCTACACCTTC
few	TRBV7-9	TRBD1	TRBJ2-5	CASSLGTGRWETQYF	TGTGCCAGCAGCCTTGGGACAGGAAGGTGGGAGACCCAGTACTTC
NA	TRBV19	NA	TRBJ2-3	CASSIGRTDTQYF	TGTGCCAGTAGTATAGGTAGAACAGATACGCAGTATTTT
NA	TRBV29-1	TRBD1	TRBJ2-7	CSARTGNYEQYF	TGCAGCGCAAGGACAGGGAACTACGAGCAGTACTTC
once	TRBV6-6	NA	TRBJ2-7	CASSYSPGFSYEQYF	TGTGCCAGCAGTTACTCACCCGGGTTTTCCTACGAGCAGTACTTC
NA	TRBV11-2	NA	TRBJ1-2	CASSLAGSVGEGYTF	TGTGCCAGCAGCTTAGCCGGGTCAGTGGGAGAAGGCTACACCTTC
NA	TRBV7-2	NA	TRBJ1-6	CASSPESSYNSPLHF	TGTGCCAGCAGCCCCGAGAGCTCCTATAATTCACCCCTCCACTTT
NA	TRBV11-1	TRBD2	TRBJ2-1	CASSPRTSNEQFF	TGTGCCAGCAGCCCCAGGACTAGTAATGAGCAGTTCTTC
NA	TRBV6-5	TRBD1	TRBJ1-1	CAISTGESTEAFF	TGTGCCATCTCGACAGGGGAGAGCACTGAAGCTTTCTTT
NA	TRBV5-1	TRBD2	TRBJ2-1	CASSLMLTSGGTYNEQFF	TGCGCCAGCAGCTTGATGCTGACTAGCGGGGGTACCTACAATGAGCAGTTCTTC
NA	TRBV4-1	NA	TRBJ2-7	CASSPTVSYEQYF	TGCGCCAGCAGCCCGACAGTCTCCTACGAGCAGTACTTC
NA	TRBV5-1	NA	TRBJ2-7	CASSRARAGEQYF	TGCGCCAGCAGCCGTGCCCGGGCGGGAGAGCAGTACTTC
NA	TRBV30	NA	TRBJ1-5	CAWSEGLGQPQHF	TGTGCCTGGAGTGAGGGGCTCGGTCAGCCCCAGCATTTT
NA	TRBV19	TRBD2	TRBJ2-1	CASSITGTITYNEQFF	TGTGCCAGTAGTATAACGGGGACTATAACTTACAATGAGCAGTTCTTC
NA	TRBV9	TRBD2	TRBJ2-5	CASSAPRAGVETQYF	TGTGCCAGCAGCGCCCCCCGAGCGGGGGTAGAGACCCAGTACTTC
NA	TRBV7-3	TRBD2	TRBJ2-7	CASSPTGGDLNEQYF	TGTGCCAGCAGCCCCACCGGGGGGGATCTTAACGAGCAGTACTTC
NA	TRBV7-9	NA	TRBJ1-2	CASSLTQRGAQGNYGYTF	TGTGCCAGCAGCCTAACCCAACGGGGCGCGCAGGGGAACTATGGCTACACCTTC
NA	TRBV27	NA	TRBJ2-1	CATFFSYNEQFF	TGTGCCACCTTCTTCTCCTACAATGAGCAGTTCTTC
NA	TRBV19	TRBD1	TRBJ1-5	CASSRDRIQPQHF	TGTGCCAGTAGCCGGGACAGGATACAGCCCCAGCATTTT
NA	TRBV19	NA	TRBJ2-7	CASSSQGFDEQYF	TGTGCCAGTAGTAGCCAGGGGTTCGACGAGCAGTACTTC
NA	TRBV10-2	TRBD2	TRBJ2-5	CASSVSPQRGGKETQYF	TGCGCCAGCAGTGTGTCCCCACAGCGGGGGGGGAAAGAGACCCAGTACTTC
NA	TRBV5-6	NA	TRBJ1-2	CASSQTHGGKGNYGYTF	TGTGCCAGCAGCCAGACCCACGGGGGAAAGGGTAACTATGGCTACACCTTC
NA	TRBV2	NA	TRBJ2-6	CASKRMEGSGANVLTF	TGTGCCAGCAAACGGATGGAGGGCTCCGGGGCCAACGTCCTGACTTTC
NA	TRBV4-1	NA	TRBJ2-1	CASSQEGNGREQFF	TGCGCCAGCAGCCAAGAAGGGAACGGGAGAGAGCAGTTCTTC
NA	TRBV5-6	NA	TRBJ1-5	CASSSSGVRNQPQHF	TGTGCCAGCAGTTCGTCAGGGGTCCGCAATCAGCCCCAGCATTTT
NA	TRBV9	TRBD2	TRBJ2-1	CASSTLAGVGNEQFF	TGTGCCAGCAGCACCCTAGCGGGGGTCGGCAATGAGCAGTTCTTC
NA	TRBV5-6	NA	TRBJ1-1	CASSLAATGVGTEAFF	TGTGCCAGCAGCTTGGCCGCCACGGGGGTGGGCACTGAAGCTTTCTTT
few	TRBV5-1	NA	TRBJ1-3	CAPLGGTSGNTIYF	TGCGCCCCTCTCGGGGGGACGAGTGGAAACACCATATATTTT
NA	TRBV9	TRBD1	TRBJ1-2	CASSVADRGHGYTF	TGTGCCAGCAGCGTAGCGGACAGGGGCCATGGCTACACCTTC
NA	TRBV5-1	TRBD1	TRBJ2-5	CASSLGTGGETQYF	TGCGCCAGCAGCTTGGGGACAGGGGGCGAGACCCAGTACTTC
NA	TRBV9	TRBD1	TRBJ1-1	CASSQTGVTIAEAFF	TGTGCCAGCAGCCAAACAGGGGTTACCATCGCTGAAGCTTTCTTT